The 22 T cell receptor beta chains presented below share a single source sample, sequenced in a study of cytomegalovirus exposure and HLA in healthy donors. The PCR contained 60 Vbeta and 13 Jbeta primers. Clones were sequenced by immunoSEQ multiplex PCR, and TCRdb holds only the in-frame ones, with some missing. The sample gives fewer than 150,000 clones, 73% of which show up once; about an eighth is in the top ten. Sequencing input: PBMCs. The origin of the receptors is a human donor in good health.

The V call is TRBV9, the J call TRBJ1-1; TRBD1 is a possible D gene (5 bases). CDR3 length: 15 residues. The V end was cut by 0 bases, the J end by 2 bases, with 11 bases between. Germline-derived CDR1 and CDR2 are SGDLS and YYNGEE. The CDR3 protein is CASSVDWQGNTEAFF. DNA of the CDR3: TGTGCCAGCAGCGTAGACTGGCAGGGTAACACTGAAGCTTTCTTT.

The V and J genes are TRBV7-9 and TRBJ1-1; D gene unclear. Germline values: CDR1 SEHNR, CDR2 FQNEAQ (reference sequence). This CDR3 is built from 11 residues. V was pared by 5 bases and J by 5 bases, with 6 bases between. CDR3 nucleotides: TGTGCCAGCAGCACCACTACTGAAGCTTTCTTT. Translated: CASSTTTEAFF.

In DNA form, the CDR3 reads TGTGCCAGTAGGAAGGAGGGCTCCGCGCAGTACTTC. Its protein product is CASRKEGSAQYF. The chain links TRBV27 to TRBJ2-7, with D tentatively TRBD2 (6 bases). CDR1 and CDR2 (germline): MNHEY, SMNVEV (reference sequence). Trimming removed 9 bases from V and 9 bases from J, with 18 bases in between. The CDR3 runs 12 residues.

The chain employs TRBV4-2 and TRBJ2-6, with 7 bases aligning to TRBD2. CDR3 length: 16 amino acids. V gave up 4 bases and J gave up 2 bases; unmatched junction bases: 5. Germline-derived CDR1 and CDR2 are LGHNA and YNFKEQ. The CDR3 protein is CASSPQREAGANVLTF. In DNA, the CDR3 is TGTGCCAGCAGCCCCCAACGGGAGGCTGGGGCCAACGTCCTGACTTTC.

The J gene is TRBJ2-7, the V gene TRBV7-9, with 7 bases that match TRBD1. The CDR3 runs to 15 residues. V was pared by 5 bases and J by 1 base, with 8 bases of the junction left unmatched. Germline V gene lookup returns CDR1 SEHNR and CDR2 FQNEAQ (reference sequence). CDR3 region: CASSTWGRGSYEQYF. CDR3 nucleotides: TGTGCCAGCAGCACCTGGGGCAGGGGGTCCTACGAGCAGTACTTC.

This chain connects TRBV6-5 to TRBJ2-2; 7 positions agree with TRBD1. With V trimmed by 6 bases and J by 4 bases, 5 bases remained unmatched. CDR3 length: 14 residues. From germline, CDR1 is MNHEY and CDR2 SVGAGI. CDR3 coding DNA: TGTGCCAGCAGCTACAGGGGATTCACCGGGGAGCTGTTTTTT. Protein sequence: CASSYRGFTGELFF.

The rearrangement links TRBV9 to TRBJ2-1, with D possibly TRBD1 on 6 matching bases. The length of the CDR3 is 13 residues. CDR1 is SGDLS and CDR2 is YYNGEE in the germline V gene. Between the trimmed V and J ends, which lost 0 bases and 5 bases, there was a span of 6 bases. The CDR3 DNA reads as TGTGCCAGCAGCGTAGGGACAGACAATGAGCAGTTCTTC. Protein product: CASSVGTDNEQFF.

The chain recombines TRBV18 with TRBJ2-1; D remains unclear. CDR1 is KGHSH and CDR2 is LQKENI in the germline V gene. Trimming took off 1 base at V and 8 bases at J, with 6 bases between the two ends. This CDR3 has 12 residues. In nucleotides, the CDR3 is TGTGCCAGCTCACCACGGAGCGATGAGCAGTTCTTC. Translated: CASSPRSDEQFF.

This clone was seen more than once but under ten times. CDR3 residues: CASSGSGTDTQYF. The CDR3 nucleotides are TGTGCCAGCAGTGGTAGCGGCACAGATACGCAGTATTTT. The chain combines TRBV6-1 with TRBJ2-3; possible D gene TRBD2, 5 bases. The V gene lost 4 bases and the J gene lost 1 base, with 6 bases spanning the gap. Germline V gives CDR1 MNHNS, CDR2 SASEGT. The CDR3 spans 13 residues.

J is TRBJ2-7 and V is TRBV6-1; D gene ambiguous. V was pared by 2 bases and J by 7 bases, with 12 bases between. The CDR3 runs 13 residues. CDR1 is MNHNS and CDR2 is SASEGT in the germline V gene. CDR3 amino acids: CASSEFARREQYF. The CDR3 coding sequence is TGTGCCAGCAGTGAATTCGCCAGGCGTGAGCAGTACTTC.

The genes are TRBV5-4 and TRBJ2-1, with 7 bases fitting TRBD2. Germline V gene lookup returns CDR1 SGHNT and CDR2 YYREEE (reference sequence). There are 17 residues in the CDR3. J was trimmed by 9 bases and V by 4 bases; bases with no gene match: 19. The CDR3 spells CASSQSSLALPGGEQFF. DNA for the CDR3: TGTGCCAGCAGCCAATCCTCACTAGCGCTTCCGGGAGGTGAGCAGTTCTTC.

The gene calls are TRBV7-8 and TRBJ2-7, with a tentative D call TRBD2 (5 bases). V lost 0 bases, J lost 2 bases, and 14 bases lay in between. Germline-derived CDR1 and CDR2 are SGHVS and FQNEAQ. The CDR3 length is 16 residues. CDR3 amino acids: CASSLAPVSVPYEQYF. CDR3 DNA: TGTGCCAGCAGCTTAGCGCCGGTTAGCGTACCCTACGAGCAGTACTTC.

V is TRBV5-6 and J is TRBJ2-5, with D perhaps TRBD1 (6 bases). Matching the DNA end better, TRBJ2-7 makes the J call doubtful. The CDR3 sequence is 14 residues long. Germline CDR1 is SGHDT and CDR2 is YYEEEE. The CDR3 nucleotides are TGTGCCAGCAGCGGGGGACAAACCACCTACGAGCAGTACTTC. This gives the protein CASSGGQTTYEQYF.

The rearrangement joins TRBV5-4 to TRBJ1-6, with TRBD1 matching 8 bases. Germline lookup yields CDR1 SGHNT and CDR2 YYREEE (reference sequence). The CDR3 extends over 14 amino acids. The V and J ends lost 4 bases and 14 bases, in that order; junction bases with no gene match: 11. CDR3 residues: CASSPWTGHPALHF. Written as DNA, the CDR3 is TGTGCCAGCAGCCCTTGGACAGGGCACCCGGCCCTCCACTTT. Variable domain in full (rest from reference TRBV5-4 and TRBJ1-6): ETGVTQSPTHLIKTRGQQVTLRCSSQSGHNTVSWYQQALGQGPQFIFQYYREEENGRGNFPPRFSGLQFPNYSSELNVNALELDDSALYLCASSPWTGHPALHFGNGTRLTVT.

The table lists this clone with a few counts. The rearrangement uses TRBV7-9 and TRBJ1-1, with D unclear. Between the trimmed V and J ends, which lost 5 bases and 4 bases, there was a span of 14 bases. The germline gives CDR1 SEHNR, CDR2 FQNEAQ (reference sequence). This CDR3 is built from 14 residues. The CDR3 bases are TGTGCCAGCAGCCCACACTCCCCGGGCACTGAAGCTTTCTTT. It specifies CASSPHSPGTEAFF.

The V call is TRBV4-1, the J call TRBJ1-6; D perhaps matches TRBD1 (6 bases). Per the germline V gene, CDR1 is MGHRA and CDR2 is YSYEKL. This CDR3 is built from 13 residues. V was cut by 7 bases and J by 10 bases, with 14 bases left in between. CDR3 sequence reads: CASKIPGVSPLHF. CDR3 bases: TGCGCCAGCAAGATTCCAGGGGTATCACCCCTCCACTTT.

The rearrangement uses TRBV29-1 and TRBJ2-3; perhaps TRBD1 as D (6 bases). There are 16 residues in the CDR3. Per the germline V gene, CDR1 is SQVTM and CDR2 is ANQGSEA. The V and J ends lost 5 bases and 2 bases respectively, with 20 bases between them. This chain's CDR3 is CSVLHGQHLPTDTQYF. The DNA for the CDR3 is TGCAGCGTTCTACACGGACAGCACCTCCCCACAGATACGCAGTATTTT.

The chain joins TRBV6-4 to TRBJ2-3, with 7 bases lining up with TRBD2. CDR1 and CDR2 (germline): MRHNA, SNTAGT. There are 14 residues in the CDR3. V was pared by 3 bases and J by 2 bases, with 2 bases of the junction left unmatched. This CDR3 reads CASSEGGDTDTQYF. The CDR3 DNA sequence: TGTGCCAGCAGTGAGGGGGGGGACACAGATACGCAGTATTTT.

The CDR3 protein is CASSIRDRGLTGELFF. CDR3 DNA: TGTGCCAGCAGTATCCGGGACAGGGGATTAACCGGGGAGCTGTTTTTT. The chain recombines TRBV5-4 with TRBJ2-2, with 10 bases aligning to TRBD1. Germline-derived CDR1 and CDR2 are SGHNT and YYREEE (reference sequence). The CDR3 consists of 16 residues. The V and J ends lost 5 bases and 5 bases, in that order; junction bases with no gene match: 9.

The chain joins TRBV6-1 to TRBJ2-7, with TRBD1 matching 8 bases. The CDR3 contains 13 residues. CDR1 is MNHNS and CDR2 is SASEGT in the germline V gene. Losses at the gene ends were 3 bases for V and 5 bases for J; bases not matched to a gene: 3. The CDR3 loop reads CASSEDRVNEQYF. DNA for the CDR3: TGTGCCAGCAGTGAGGACAGGGTTAACGAGCAGTACTTC.

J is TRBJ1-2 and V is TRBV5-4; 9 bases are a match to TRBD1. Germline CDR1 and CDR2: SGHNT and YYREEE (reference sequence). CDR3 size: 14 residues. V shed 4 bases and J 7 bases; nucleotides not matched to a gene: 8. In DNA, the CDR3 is TGTGCCAGCAGCCCACCGACAGGGGGTCTTGGCTACACCTTC. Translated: CASSPPTGGLGYTF.

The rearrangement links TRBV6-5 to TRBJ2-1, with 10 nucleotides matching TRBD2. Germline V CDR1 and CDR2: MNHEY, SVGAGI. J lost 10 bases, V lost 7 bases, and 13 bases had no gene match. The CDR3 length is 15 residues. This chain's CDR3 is CASIDPSGGVWEQFF. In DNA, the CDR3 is TGTGCCAGCATCGACCCTAGCGGGGGTGTCTGGGAGCAGTTCTTC.